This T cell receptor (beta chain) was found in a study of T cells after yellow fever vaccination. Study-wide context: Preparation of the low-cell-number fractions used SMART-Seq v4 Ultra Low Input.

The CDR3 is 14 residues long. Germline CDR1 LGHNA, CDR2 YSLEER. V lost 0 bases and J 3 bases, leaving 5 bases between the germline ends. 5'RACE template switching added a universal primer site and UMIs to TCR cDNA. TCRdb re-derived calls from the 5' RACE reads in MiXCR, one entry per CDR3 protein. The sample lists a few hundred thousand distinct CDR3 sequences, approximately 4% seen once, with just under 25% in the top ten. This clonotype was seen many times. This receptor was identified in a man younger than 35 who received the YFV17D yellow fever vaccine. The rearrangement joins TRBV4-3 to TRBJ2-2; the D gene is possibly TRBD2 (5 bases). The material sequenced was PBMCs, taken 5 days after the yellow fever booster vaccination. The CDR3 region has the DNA TGCGCCAGCAGCCAAGACGGGGACACCGGGGAGCTGTTTTTT. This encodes CASSQDGDTGELFF.